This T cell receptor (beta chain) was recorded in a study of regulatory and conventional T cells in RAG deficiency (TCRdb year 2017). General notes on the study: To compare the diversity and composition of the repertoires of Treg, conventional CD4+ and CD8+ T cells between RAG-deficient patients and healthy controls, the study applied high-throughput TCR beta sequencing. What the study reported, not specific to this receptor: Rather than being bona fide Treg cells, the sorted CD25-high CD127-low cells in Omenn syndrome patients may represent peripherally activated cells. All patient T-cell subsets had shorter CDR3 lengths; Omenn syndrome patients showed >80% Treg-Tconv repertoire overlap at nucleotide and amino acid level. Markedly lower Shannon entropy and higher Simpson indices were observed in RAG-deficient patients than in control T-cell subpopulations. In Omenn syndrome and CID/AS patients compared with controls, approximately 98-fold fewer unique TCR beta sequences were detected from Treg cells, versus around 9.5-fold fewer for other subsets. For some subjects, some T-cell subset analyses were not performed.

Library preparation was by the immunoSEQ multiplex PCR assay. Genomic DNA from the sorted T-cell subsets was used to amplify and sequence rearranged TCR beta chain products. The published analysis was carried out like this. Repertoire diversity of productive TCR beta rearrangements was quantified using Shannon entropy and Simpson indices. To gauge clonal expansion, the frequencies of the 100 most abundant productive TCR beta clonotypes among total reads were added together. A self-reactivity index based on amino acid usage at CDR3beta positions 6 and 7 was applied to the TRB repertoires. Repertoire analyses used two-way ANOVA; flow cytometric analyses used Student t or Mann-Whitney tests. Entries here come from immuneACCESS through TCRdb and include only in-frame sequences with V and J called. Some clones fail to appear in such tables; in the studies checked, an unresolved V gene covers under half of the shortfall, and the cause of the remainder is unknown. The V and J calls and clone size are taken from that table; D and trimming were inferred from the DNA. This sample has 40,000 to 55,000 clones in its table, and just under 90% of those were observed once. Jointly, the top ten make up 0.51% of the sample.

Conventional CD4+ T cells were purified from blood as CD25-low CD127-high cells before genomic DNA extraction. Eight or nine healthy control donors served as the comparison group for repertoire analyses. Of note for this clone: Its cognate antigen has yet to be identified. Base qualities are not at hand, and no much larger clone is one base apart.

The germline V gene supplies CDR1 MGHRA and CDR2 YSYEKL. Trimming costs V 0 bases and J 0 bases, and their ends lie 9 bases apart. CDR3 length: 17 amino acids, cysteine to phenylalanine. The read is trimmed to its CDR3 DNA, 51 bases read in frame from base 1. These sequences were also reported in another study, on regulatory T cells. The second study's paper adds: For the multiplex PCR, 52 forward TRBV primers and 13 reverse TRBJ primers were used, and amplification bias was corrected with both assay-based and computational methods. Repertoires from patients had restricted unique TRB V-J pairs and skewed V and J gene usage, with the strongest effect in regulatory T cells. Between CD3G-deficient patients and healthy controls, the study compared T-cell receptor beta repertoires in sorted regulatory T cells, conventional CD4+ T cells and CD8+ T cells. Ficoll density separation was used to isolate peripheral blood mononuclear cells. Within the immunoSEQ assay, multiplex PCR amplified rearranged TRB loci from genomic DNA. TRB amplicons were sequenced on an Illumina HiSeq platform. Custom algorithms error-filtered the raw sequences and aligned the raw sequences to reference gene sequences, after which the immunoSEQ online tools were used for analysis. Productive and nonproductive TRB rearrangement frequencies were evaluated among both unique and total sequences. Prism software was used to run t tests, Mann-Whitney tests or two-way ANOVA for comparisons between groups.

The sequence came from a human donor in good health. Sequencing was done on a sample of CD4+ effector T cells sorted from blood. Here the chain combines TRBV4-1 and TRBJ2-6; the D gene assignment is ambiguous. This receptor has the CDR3 CASSQETLNSGANVLTF. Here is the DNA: TGCGCCAGCAGCCAAGAGACACTTAACTCTGGGGCCAACGTCCTGACTTTC.